This T cell receptor (beta chain) was identified in a study of OX40 agonist ivuxolimab in advanced cancers. Study at large: At 0.01 to 10 mg/kg, ivuxolimab was administered intravenously to patients every 2 weeks. Regarding the study as a whole: Certain nonresponding patients likewise had low normalized T-cell clonal expansion. At 0.1 to 3.0 mg/kg and by week 6, CD4+ and CD8+ T cells in the blood had expanded clonally. Patients with a partial response at 0.1-3.0 mg/kg had among the lowest clonal expansion.

Clones were read by immunoSEQ multiplex PCR, and TCRdb kept only the in-frame ones, dropping some. The data show roughly 11,000 clones, roughly 77% seen once. This CDR3 comprises 15 residues. CDR1 is MNHEY, CDR2 SMNVEV, per germline (reference sequence). The germline V and J ends were trimmed by 5 bases and 2 bases, with 13 bases remaining between them. Comment on this clone: Its specificity is unknown.

The chain combines TRBV27 with TRBJ2-1; tentative D call: TRBD1 (6 bases). Sample: CD4+ or CD8+ T cells sorted from blood, taken in a trial of the OX40 agonist ivuxolimab. This clonotype was obtained from an adult with an advanced solid tumor such as melanoma, head and neck, liver or kidney cancer. The CDR3 bases are TGTGCCAGCAGTCACACAGGGAAGCCCTACAATGAGCAGTTCTTC. Protein: CASSHTGKPYNEQFF.